This T cell receptor (beta chain) emerged from a study of CD8 T cells in ankylosing spondylitis (dated by TCRdb to about 2017). For the study in its entirety: The study profiled T cell receptor beta repertoires in healthy donors and ankylosing spondylitis patients to find disease-linked TCR variants. Peripheral blood samples were taken, and synovial fluid was additionally collected from ankylosing spondylitis patients. The whole study cohort included 85 to 120 healthy donors and 25 ankylosing spondylitis patients. Overall study outcomes, separate from this receptor: Some of the motif variants had been reported before in the synovial fluid and blood of reactive arthritis patients, a finding that suggests common disease-initiation mechanisms. Blood from ankylosing spondylitis patients appeared to be characterized by a TCR beta motif made up of seven or eight highly homologous amino acid variants. The disease-linked clones were reported to be significantly enriched in matched synovial fluid samples from ankylosing spondylitis patients. The disease-linked clones showed a CD8+ phenotype and occurred at relatively low frequencies in peripheral blood.

This clonotype was picked up a small number of times. This clone's antigen is unknown. Base qualities were left out, and no much larger clone turns up one base away. From cysteine to phenylalanine, the CDR3 is 15 amino acids long. Only CDR3 DNA is held: 45 bases, read in frame from base 1. Via the germline V gene, CDR1 is SGDLS and CDR2 YYNGEE. Here V drops 0 bases and J drops 7 bases, and the junction holds 7 bases not matched to any gene. Sequencing used an Illumina HiSeq 2500. Quantitative 5'-RACE with molecular barcodes was used to prepare TCR beta libraries. Per the source publication's procedure: A new computational method based on a probabilistic model of VDJ rearrangement was used to identify disease-linked TCR variants. TCRdb's own reprocessing of the public reads used fastp at Q25 and MiXCR and kept productive beta chains. Merged by CDR3 protein, the rows form single entries marked with the most common genes and DNA. These V and J calls originate from TCRdb's pipeline instead of the authors' own analysis. This sample comprises approximately 550,000 distinct CDR3 sequences, about 13% of them detected only once. Clones ranked in the top ten supply under 7.5% of the sample.

The rearranged segments are TRBV9 and TRBJ2-1; TRBD1 fits 7 bases in the junction. The clonotype was recovered from a male donor with ankylosing spondylitis. Specimen: blood, either unsorted or a sorted T cell fraction (not recorded which). The CDR3 protein sequence reads: CASSVVDRAANEQFF. The DNA sequence is given as TGTGCCAGCAGCGTAGTAGACAGGGCGGCGAATGAGCAGTTCTTC.